This is a list of T cell receptor beta chains from one sample in a study of blood T cell repertoires in COVID-19. Sequenced by immunoSEQ multiplex PCR; TCRdb stores in-frame clones only, minus some. This sample carries over 150,000 clones, about 85% of them seen once, and the ten largest clones take 0.63%. The sequencing sample was made of peripheral blood. The receptors were gathered from a man aged 60-69 years with COVID-19, enrolled during active disease. Each CDR3 is given with its conserved first and last residue. The D gene is left open where the match is weak. Clone size, where shown, is once, few, many, or a class for clones that have expanded.

cdr3_length clone_size j_call v_call d_call cdr3_nt cdr3_aa
12 . TRBJ1-2 TRBV6-2/TRBV6-3 . TGTGCCAGCAGTTTGGAGCCCTATGGCTACACCTTC CASSLEPYGYTF
15 once TRBJ1-3 TRBV3-1/TRBV3-2 . TGTGCCAGCAGCCAATTATCTACAGCTGGAAACACCATATATTTT CASSQLSTAGNTIYF
15 . TRBJ2-6 TRBV19 TRBD1 TGTGCCAGTAACACAGGGGGCTCTGGGGCCAACGTCCTGACTTTC CASNTGGSGANVLTF
13 few TRBJ1-1 TRBV2 . TGTGCCAGCAGTTGGGGGGGGAACACTGAAGCTTTCTTT CASSWGGNTEAFF
14 . TRBJ2-1 TRBV19 . TGTGCCAGTAGTATGGGCCCAGGGGCCACGGAGCAGTTCTTC CASSMGPGATEQFF
12 few TRBJ1-1 TRBV5-1 . TGCGCCAGCAGCTCCCGGGATTTAAGAGCTTTCTTT CASSSRDLRAFF
14 . TRBJ1-2 TRBV7-8 . TGTGCCAGCAGCTTAAAGGAGGGGTCGAGAGGCTACACCTTC CASSLKEGSRGYTF
15 . TRBJ1-5 TRBV6-6 . TGTGCCAGCAGTTACCCTCAACAGGGCTCTCAGCCCCAGCATTTT CASSYPQQGSQPQHF
16 . TRBJ1-6 TRBV7-2 TRBD1 TGTGCCAGCAGCTCCGGGACAGGGAAGGGGCATTCACCCCTCCACTTT CASSSGTGKGHSPLHF
15 . TRBJ1-2 TRBV24-1 . TGTGCCACCAGTGAGACGGGACGGGGGGCGGAAGGCTACACCTTC CATSETGRGAEGYTF
17 once TRBJ2-7 TRBV4-1 TRBD2 TGCGCCAGCAGCCAAGGGACTAGCGGGCGTAGCTCCTACGAGCAGTACTTC CASSQGTSGRSSYEQYF
15 . TRBJ1-1 TRBV18 . TGTGCCAGCTCACCCCTAGGAGGGTCGGGCACTGAAGCTTTCTTT CASSPLGGSGTEAFF
15 . TRBJ1-1 TRBV14 . TGTGCCAGCAGCCGAAACCAGGGTCGGAACACTGAAGCTTTCTTT CASSRNQGRNTEAFF
14 . TRBJ2-7 TRBV24-1 . TGTGCCACCAGTGATTTGGCTATTCCCTGTGAGCAGTACTTC CATSDLAIPCEQYF
14 . TRBJ1-6 TRBV5-1 . TGCGCCAGCAGCCTCCGGACTGATAATTCACCCCTCCACTTT CASSLRTDNSPLHF
17 once TRBJ2-1 TRBV30 TRBD2 TGTGCCTGGAGTGTACGGGGGGGCACCAACTTCTACAATGAGCAGTTCTTC CAWSVRGGTNFYNEQFF
16 . TRBJ2-7 TRBV3-1/TRBV3-2 TRBD2 TGTGCCAGCAGCCACCCGAGCGGGGGAGGAGCCTACGAGCAGTACTTC CASSHPSGGGAYEQYF
15 . TRBJ2-7 TRBV18 TRBD2 TGTGCCAGCTCCGGACTAGCTGGGACCGGCTACGAGCAGTACTTC CASSGLAGTGYEQYF
16 . TRBJ2-5 TRBV5-4 TRBD2 TGTGCCAGCAGCCGCCGGACTAGCGGGGGGGCGGAGACCCAGTACTTC CASSRRTSGGAETQYF
16 once TRBJ2-1 TRBV9 TRBD2 TGTGCCAGCAGCGCACTAGCGGGGGTTACCTACAATGAGCAGTTCTTC CASSALAGVTYNEQFF
14 few TRBJ1-3 TRBV7-2 TRBD1 TGTGCCAGCAGCTCACAGGGGAATTGGAACACCATATATTTT CASSSQGNWNTIYF
14 once TRBJ1-5 TRBV18 . TGTGCCAGCTCACCAGCAGGGGGCAATCAGCCCCAGCATTTT CASSPAGGNQPQHF
17 . TRBJ1-1 TRBV6-2/TRBV6-3 TRBD1 TGTGCCAGCAGCGAGGGGGCCGTAGAAAGCATGAACACTGAAGCTTTCTTT CASSEGAVESMNTEAFF
12 . TRBJ2-3 TRBV4-1 . TGCGCCAGCAGCCAAGGTACGAGCTCCCGGTATTTT CASSQGTSSRYF
15 few TRBJ2-2 TRBV11-1 . TGTGCCAGCAGCTTAGCTCGAAGAGCAACCGGGGAGCTGTTTTTT CASSLARRATGELFF
15 . TRBJ2-7 TRBV15 . TGTGCCACCAGCAGAGATTTAATCCGGGGCTACGAGCAGTACTTC CATSRDLIRGYEQYF